Listed here are 19 T cell receptor beta chains from one sample, sequenced in a study of blood T cell repertoires in COVID-19. This table comes from immunoSEQ multiplex PCR, and its TCRdb copy is limited to in-frame clones, with some not included. In the table there are over 90,000 clones, about 82% of which are singletons. The sequenced material came from peripheral blood. The receptor set was obtained from an older woman in a cohort sampled during active or convalescent COVID-19.

J is TRBJ2-3 and V is TRBV6-5; 10 bases map to TRBD1. V was pared by 7 bases and J by 3 bases, with 7 bases of the junction left unmatched. The germline CDR1 and CDR2 sequences are MNHEY and SVGAGI. CDR3 length: 15 amino acids. The CDR3: CASNKPGQGTDTQYF. The CDR3 nucleotides read TGTGCCAGCAATAAGCCGGGACAGGGGACAGATACGCAGTATTTT.

The V and J genes are TRBV27 and TRBJ1-5; unclear D gene. Trimming removed 5 bases from V and 4 bases from J, with 6 bases in between. Germline assignment: CDR1 MNHEY and CDR2 SMNVEV (reference sequence). The CDR3 has 12 amino acids. The chain's CDR3 is CASSGRNQPQHF. Written as DNA, the CDR3 is TGTGCCAGCAGTGGGAGGAATCAGCCCCAGCATTTT.

Concerning this clone: A junction end diverges from the germline sequence, so it may reflect a read error. The chain joins TRBV29-1 to TRBJ2-5, with 12 positions matching TRBD2. Germline assignment: CDR1 SQVTM and CDR2 ANQGSEA. CDR3 length: 15 amino acids. The CDR3 nucleotides are TGCAGCGTGGAAGATAGACTAGCGGGAGTAGAGACCCAGTACTTC. This gives the protein CSVEDRLAGVETQYF.

The V gene is TRBV6-5, the J gene TRBJ2-7, with 9 bases that match TRBD1. The V gene end was trimmed by 7 bases and the J gene end by 4 bases; junction bases not matched to a gene: 11. From germline, CDR1 is MNHEY and CDR2 SVGAGI. This CDR3 has 15 residues. CDR3 amino acids: CASIFSGTGLYEQYF. DNA for the CDR3: TGTGCCAGCATCTTCTCCGGGACAGGGCTATACGAGCAGTACTTC.

In this sample, this clone turned up once. The CDR3 region has the DNA TGTGCCAGCAGGGGGCTAGAGGATGAGCAGTTCTTC. Its translation: CASRGLEDEQFF. V is TRBV2 and J is TRBJ2-1, with D possibly TRBD1 on 5 matching bases. V dropped 6 bases and J dropped 8 bases, with 11 bases sitting between them. CDR3 length: 12 amino acids. Looked up from germline, CDR1 is SNHLY and CDR2 is FYNNEI.

The chain employs TRBV28 and TRBJ1-2, with 8 bases that match TRBD1. The CDR3 totals 13 residues. Germline V gene sequence: CDR1 MDHEN, CDR2 SYDVKM. V lost 5 bases to trimming and J lost 5 bases; unmatched junction nucleotides: 4. The DNA of the CDR3 is TGTGCCAGCAGTCCAGGGGGCGGATATGGCTACACCTTC. Translating it yields CASSPGGGYGYTF.

The V call is TRBV7-2, the J call TRBJ2-2; tentative D call: TRBD1 (6 bases). This CDR3 spans 16 amino acids. V was trimmed by 0 bases and J by 7 bases, leaving 15 bases between them. The germline CDR1 and CDR2 sequences are SGHTA and FQGNSA. The CDR3 nucleotides read TGTGCCAGCAGCTTAGCTAGACACAGGGCTGGCGGGGAGCTGTTTTTT. It is translated as CASSLARHRAGGELFF.

This chain links TRBV18 with TRBJ2-1; tentative D call: TRBD2 (6 bases). Germline-derived CDR1 and CDR2 are KGHSH and LQKENI. V lost 0 bases and J lost 10, with 22 bases in between. This CDR3 contains 17 residues. CDR3 sequence: CASSPPRRLEAGREQFF. CDR3 DNA sequence: TGTGCCAGCTCACCACCCCGGAGACTAGAGGCTGGACGCGAGCAGTTCTTC.

This rearrangement joins TRBV2 to TRBJ1-5; TRBD1 matches 10 bases. Germline V CDR1 and CDR2: SNHLY, FYNNEI. V gave up 1 base and J gave up 6 bases; unmatched junction bases: 0. There are 14 residues in the CDR3. Written as DNA, the CDR3 is TGTGCCAGCAGTGAAGGGACAGGGGGTCAGCCCCAGCATTTT. Amino acid sequence: CASSEGTGGQPQHF.

The chain employs TRBV28 and TRBJ1-4; 9 nucleotides match TRBD1. The junction had 7 bases not matched to a gene; V was cut back by 6 bases and J by 8 bases. Germline CDR1 is MDHEN and CDR2 is SYDVKM. The CDR3 sequence is 14 residues long. This CDR3 reads CASRPTGGGEKLFF. For the CDR3, the DNA is TGTGCCAGCAGGCCAACAGGGGGCGGAGAAAAACTGTTTTTT.

This clone was seen just once. CDR3 residues: CASSKARVFGRNQPQHF. CDR3 in DNA: TGTGCCAGCAGCAAAGCGCGGGTTTTTGGAAGGAATCAGCCCCAGCATTTT. The chain couples TRBV21-1 to TRBJ1-5. TRBV21-1 is an annotated pseudogene. This CDR3 is built from 17 residues.

The V call is TRBV9, the J call TRBJ2-7; 10 bases map to TRBD1. Germline V gene lookup returns CDR1 SGDLS and CDR2 YYNGEE. The CDR3 totals 15 residues. J was trimmed by 3 bases and V by 4 bases; bases with no gene match: 7. As DNA, the CDR3 is TGTGCCAGCAGCCCCAGGGGACAGGGGTTCTACGAGCAGTACTTC. Its translation is CASSPRGQGFYEQYF.

The chain employs TRBV6-5 and TRBJ2-6, with D possibly TRBD2 on 6 matching bases. This CDR3 is 15 amino acids long. Trimming took 8 bases from V and 0 from J, leaving 11 bases between them. Germline assignment: CDR1 MNHEY and CDR2 SVGAGI. CDR3 region: CASGGLFSGANVLTF. The CDR3 bases are TGTGCCAGCGGGGGACTCTTCTCTGGGGCCAACGTCCTGACTTTC.

The chain couples TRBV2 to TRBJ2-6, with 7 bases aligning to TRBD1. J was trimmed by 1 base and V by 8 bases; bases with no gene match: 5. This CDR3 is 15 amino acids long. Germline lookup yields CDR1 SNHLY and CDR2 FYNNEI. The CDR3 reads CASGGQYSGANVLTF. CDR3 in DNA: TGTGCCAGCGGGGGACAGTATTCTGGGGCCAACGTCCTGACTTTC.

V is TRBV10-3 and J is TRBJ2-7; TRBD2 is a possible D gene (6 bases). Germline values: CDR1 ENHRY, CDR2 SYGVKD. V lost 10 bases and J 7 bases, leaving 14 bases between the germline ends. The CDR3 is 11 residues long. The CDR3: CATGEVHEQYF. The DNA of the CDR3 is TGTGCCACTGGGGAGGTTCATGAGCAGTACTTC.

The rearrangement uses TRBV7-6 and TRBJ1-6, with 8 bases matching TRBD1. The V and J ends lost 3 bases and 5 bases, in that order; junction bases with no gene match: 3. Germline CDR1 and CDR2: SGHVS and FNYEAQ. The CDR3 spans 15 residues. The CDR3: CASSLGTGHNSPLHF. The CDR3 DNA reads TGTGCCAGCAGCTTGGGGACAGGCCATAATTCACCCCTCCACTTT.

The V and J genes are TRBV14 and TRBJ2-1; perhaps TRBD2 as D (6 bases). V lost 6 bases to trimming and J lost 12 bases, with 15 bases between them. The V gene's germline CDR1 is SGHDN and CDR2 FVKESK. This CDR3 region has 12 residues. CDR3 amino acids: CASRAPGLGQFF. The CDR3 DNA sequence: TGTGCCAGCAGAGCACCGGGACTTGGGCAGTTCTTC.

The chain uses TRBV20-1 and TRBJ1-2; 7 bases agree with TRBD1. V was pared by 7 bases and J by 3 bases, with 2 bases of the junction left unmatched. CDR1 is DFQATT, CDR2 SNEGSKA, per germline (reference sequence). The CDR3 contains 11 residues. CDR3 sequence reads: CSGGTDYGYTF. For the CDR3, the DNA is TGCAGTGGCGGGACAGACTATGGCTACACCTTC.

The chain recombines TRBV4-1 with TRBJ2-1; 10 nucleotides match TRBD2. V lost 4 bases to trimming and J lost 4 bases; unmatched junction nucleotides: 16. Germline CDR1 MGHRA, CDR2 YSYEKL. The CDR3 is 19 residues long. This chain's CDR3 is CASSPRALPSGGRYNEQFF. In nucleotides, the CDR3 is TGCGCCAGCAGCCCTAGGGCCCTTCCTAGCGGGGGCCGATACAATGAGCAGTTCTTC.